This T cell receptor (beta chain) originates from a study of blood T cell repertoires in COVID-19. Looking at the study overall: Both acute and convalescent COVID-19 samples were obtained from the United States, Italy and Spain. T cells, B-cell-depleted T cells, or PBMCs supplied cDNA or gDNA.

The length of the CDR3 is 14 residues. Trimming took off 4 bases at V and 4 bases at J, with 8 bases between the two ends. Per the germline V gene, CDR1 is LNHDA and CDR2 is SQIVND (reference sequence). In the study's own analysis: For nucleated cells, counts were estimated from reference gene primer amplification. Produced via immunoSEQ multiplex PCR; TCRdb's table is partial and in-frame only. The DNA was the basis for D and trimming; V, J and clone size are from that table. The sample lists under 300,000 clones; roughly 90% were seen once. This clonotype was sampled from a man aged 45-65 years with acute or convalescent COVID-19. The gene calls are TRBV19 and TRBJ1-6; D uncertain. Sequencing was carried out using peripheral blood. In nucleotides, the CDR3 is TGTGCCAGTAGTACGGTATCTTATAATTCACCCCTCCACTTT. Residues: CASSTVSYNSPLHF.